The 26 T cell receptor beta chains below were found in one sample sequenced in a study of T cells in Graves' hyperthyroidism and ophthalmopathy. RNA transcripts yielded amplified TCR beta CDR3 regions. When the TCR CDR3 underwent first-round RT-PCR, the HTBI primer set was used. TCRdb reprocessed the multiplex PCR reads via MiXCR and lists one record per CDR3 protein. The profile shows around 390,000 distinct CDR3 sequences, roughly 15% of them singletons. Source material: blood. Source of these receptors: a woman younger than 45 with Graves' ophthalmopathy.

In this sample, this clonotype turned up many times. The chain links TRBV5-1 to TRBJ2-1; TRBD1 matches at 7 bases. V gave up 5 bases and J gave up 0 bases; unmatched junction bases: 5. The CDR3 spans 15 residues. Germline loops: CDR1 SGHRS, CDR2 YFSETQ. The CDR3 is CASRSGQTSYNEQFF. CDR3 in DNA: TGCGCCAGCAGATCGGGACAGACCTCCTACAATGAGCAGTTCTTC.

This clonotype came up many times. The chain has TRBV6-1 and TRBJ1-5, with D perhaps matching TRBD1 (5 bases). CDR1 and CDR2 (germline): MNHNS, SASEGT. Trimming took off 10 bases at V and 5 bases at J, with 24 bases between the two ends. The CDR3 extends over 16 amino acids. This chain's CDR3 is CATETPPPGADQPQHF. The CDR3, as DNA: TGTGCCACCGAAACCCCTCCGCCCGGGGCGGATCAGCCCCAGCATTTT.

The chain carries TRBV5-1 and TRBJ2-1; 9 bases map to TRBD2. The J segment lost 8 bases and the V segment lost 0 bases, leaving 6 bases of the junction unmatched. This CDR3 region has 15 residues. The germline CDR1 and CDR2 sequences are SGHRS and YFSETQ. CDR3 in DNA: TGCGCCAGCAGCTTGGGCGGGACTAGCAGATATGAGCAGTTCTTC. Its protein product is CASSLGGTSRYEQFF.

The table lists this clonotype with a few counts. This chain joins TRBV27 and TRBJ2-1; no definite D call. Germline values: CDR1 MNHEY, CDR2 SMNVEV (reference sequence). The CDR3 runs 14 residues. The germline V and J ends were trimmed by 1 base and 0 bases, with 4 bases remaining between them. CDR3 in amino acids: CASSLLASYNEQFF. CDR3 in DNA: TGTGCCAGCAGTTTATTGGCCTCCTACAATGAGCAGTTCTTC.

This clonotype has a count of ten or more. J is TRBJ2-1 and V is TRBV7-9; D might be TRBD2 (6 bases). The CDR3 totals 16 residues. Germline CDR1 reads SEHNR; CDR2 reads FQNEAQ (reference sequence). Trimming removed 5 bases at V and 5 bases at J, with 19 bases between. For the CDR3, the DNA is TGTGCCAGCAGCAGGAGGGAACGGCTGAATAACAATGAGCAGTTCTTC. Its protein product is CASSRRERLNNNEQFF.

Ten or more counts support this clonotype. The chain has TRBV7-2 and TRBJ2-1; possibly TRBD2 for D (5 bases). Germline CDR1 and CDR2: SGHTA and FQGNSA. V was cut by 4 bases and J by 8 bases, with 12 bases left in between. The CDR3 is 13 residues long. CDR3 bases: TGTGCCAGCAGCTCACCAACTAGTGATGAGCAGTTCTTC. Translated: CASSSPTSDEQFF. The full variable domain, rest sourced from reference TRBV7-2 and TRBJ2-1, is GAGVSQSPSNKVTEKGKDVELRCDPISGHTALYWYRQSLGQGLEFLIYFQGNSAPDKSGLPSDRFSAERTGGSVSTLTIQRTQQEDSAVYLCASSSPTSDEQFFGPGTRLTVL.

The chain combines TRBV5-1 with TRBJ1-1; 7 nucleotides line up with TRBD1. The V and J ends lost 3 bases and 1 base, in that order; junction bases with no gene match: 3. The CDR3 loop spans 14 amino acids. Looked up from germline, CDR1 is SGHRS and CDR2 is YFSETQ. The CDR3 reads CASSYRQGNTEAFF. DNA of the CDR3: TGCGCCAGCAGCTATAGACAGGGGAACACTGAAGCTTTCTTT.

This clonotype was counted at least ten times. The chain employs TRBV2 and TRBJ1-4; tentative D call: TRBD1 (6 bases). Trimming stripped 5 bases from V and 0 bases from J, with 16 bases between. This CDR3 has 17 residues. The germline V gene has CDR1 SNHLY and CDR2 FYNNEI. The CDR3 reads CASSTGLQGATNEKLFF. CDR3 nucleotide sequence: TGTGCCAGCAGTACAGGGTTACAGGGAGCAACTAATGAAAAACTGTTTTTT.

The chain employs TRBV27 and TRBJ2-3; 9 positions agree with TRBD2. The V gene's germline CDR1 is MNHEY and CDR2 SMNVEV (reference sequence). V trimming: 5 bases; J trimming: 1 base; junction bases outside the gene matches: 10. This CDR3 is built from 17 residues. CDR3 protein: CASSPRGGADGTDTQYF. Written as DNA, the CDR3 is TGTGCCAGCAGTCCACGCGGGGGGGCCGATGGCACAGATACGCAGTATTTT.

This clonotype showed up many times. The chain combines TRBV6-5 with TRBJ2-1; D not certain. Germline CDR1 is MNHEY and CDR2 is SVGAGI. Trimming removed 0 bases at V and 2 bases at J, with 14 bases between. The CDR3 contains 17 residues. CDR3 residues: CASSYSGPLGPYNEQFF. In DNA, the CDR3 is TGTGCCAGCAGTTACTCAGGCCCCCTAGGTCCCTACAATGAGCAGTTCTTC.

This clonotype was seen many times. The chain recombines TRBV28 with TRBJ2-5; 10 bases fit TRBD1. The CDR3 length is 15 residues. Germline V gene lookup returns CDR1 MDHEN and CDR2 SYDVKM. V shed 5 bases, J shed 6 bases, and the junction held 9 bases outside the gene matches. The DNA of the CDR3 is TGTGCCAGCAGTGGGGAGGCGGACAGGGGGAAGACCCAGTACTTC. Protein: CASSGEADRGKTQYF. Complete variable domain (other parts from reference TRBV28 and TRBJ2-5): DVKVTQSSRYLVKRTGEKVFLECVQDMDHENMFWYRQDPGLGLRLIYFSYDVKMKEKGDIPEGYSVSREKKERFSLILESASTNQTSMYLCASSGEADRGKTQYFGPGTRLLVL.

This clonotype was observed a handful of times. J is TRBJ2-3 and V is TRBV30, with 12 bases that match TRBD2. The CDR3 length is 14 residues. The germline CDR1 and CDR2 sequences are GTSNPN and SVGIG (reference sequence). J was trimmed by 4 bases and V by 5 bases; bases with no gene match: 4. CDR3: CAWASGGAPDTQYF. Written as DNA, the CDR3 is TGTGCCTGGGCTAGCGGGGGGGCCCCAGATACGCAGTATTTT.

This clonotype was counted ten times or more. The chain carries TRBV7-8 and TRBJ2-3; D tentatively reads TRBD1 or TRBD2 (6 bases each). This CDR3 is built from 15 residues. With 2 bases removed from V and 6 bases from J, the gap between germline ends came to 15 bases. Germline loops: CDR1 SGHVS, CDR2 FQNEAQ. CDR3 in DNA: TGTGCCAGCAGCTTACTCGGGGGCGATACTGATACGCAGTATTTT. This translates into CASSLLGGDTDTQYF.

This clonotype was seen ten or more times. The chain employs TRBV6-2 or TRBV6-3 and TRBJ2-5; perhaps D is TRBD1 or TRBD2 (5 bases each). V was cut by 2 bases and J by 4 bases, with 20 bases left in between. Germline V lookup: CDR1 MNHEY, CDR2 SVGEGT. The CDR3 length is 17 residues. The CDR3 nucleotides are TGTGCCAGCAGTTACACCAGTCTACTCCGGGACCTAGAGACCCAGTACTTC. It is translated as CASSYTSLLRDLETQYF.

This clonotype came up many times. The chain couples TRBV2 to TRBJ1-4; no firm D call. The ends were cut back, 5 bases at V and 4 bases at J, with 11 bases in the middle. The CDR3 is made up of 14 amino acids. Germline values: CDR1 SNHLY, CDR2 FYNNEI. CDR3 sequence (DNA): TGTGCCAGCAGTTTTGGAGAGCTTAATGAAAAACTGTTTTTT. Translation gives CASSFGELNEKLFF.

The sample holds many counts of this clonotype. The chain links TRBV11-2 to TRBJ1-1; 8 bases align to TRBD1. The CDR3 is 14 residues long. Germline CDR1 and CDR2: SGHAT and FQNNGV. V was clipped by 5 bases and J by 3 bases; unmatched bases: 5. The CDR3 spells CASSQGARDTEAFF. CDR3 sequence (DNA): TGTGCCAGCAGCCAGGGGGCTCGGGACACTGAAGCTTTCTTT.

This clonotype was observed at least ten times. The CDR3 sequence: CASLEPFMNTEAFF. The CDR3 nucleotides are TGTGCCAGCTTAGAGCCTTTTATGAACACTGAAGCTTTCTTT. The chain has TRBV6-1 and TRBJ1-1, with D unresolved. In germline, CDR1 is MNHNS, CDR2 SASEGT. The CDR3 has 14 amino acids. V was trimmed by 8 bases and J by 0 bases, leaving 13 bases between them.

This clonotype was counted many times. The V and J genes are TRBV28 and TRBJ1-2; D gene ambiguous. The CDR3 sequence is 11 residues long. CDR1 MDHEN and CDR2 SYDVKM come from the germline V gene. The V end was cut by 6 bases, the J end by 9 bases, with 11 bases between. The CDR3 loop is CASSSSRRYTF. The CDR3 DNA reads as TGTGCCAGCAGCTCTTCCCGGCGCTACACCTTC.

This clonotype was detected ten times or more. CDR3: CSARDNRGRVDTQYF. The DNA for the CDR3 is TGCAGTGCTAGAGATAATAGGGGGCGCGTGGATACGCAGTATTTT. V usage is TRBV20-1 and J usage is TRBJ2-3, with 7 bases lining up with TRBD1. Looked up from germline, CDR1 is DFQATT and CDR2 is SNEGSKA (reference sequence). The CDR3 has 15 residues. Trimming at V came to 0 bases and at J to 6 bases, leaving 9 bases not matched to a gene.

The chain employs TRBV6-9 and TRBJ2-3; 7 nucleotides match TRBD2. The CDR3 length is 16 residues. The V gene's germline CDR1 is MNHGY and CDR2 SVAAGI. V lost 3 bases, J lost 0 bases, and 6 bases stayed unmatched. The chain's CDR3 is CASSYTASGSTDTQYF. DNA for the CDR3: TGTGCCAGCAGTTACACCGCTAGCGGAAGCACAGATACGCAGTATTTT.

Regarding this clonotype: This may be a read error, as it is one base from a much larger clone. The chain is built from TRBV20-1 and TRBJ1-6; the D gene is possibly TRBD1 (5 bases). This CDR3 has 13 residues. V dropped 5 bases and J dropped 10 bases, with 15 bases sitting between them. The germline V gene has CDR1 DFQATT and CDR2 SNEGSKA (reference sequence). The CDR3 region is CSAVGTPESPLHF. The CDR3 region has the DNA TGCAGTGCTGTCGGGACTCCGGAGTCACCCCTCCACTTT.

The table lists this clonotype with many counts. The chain has TRBV18 and TRBJ1-1; the match to TRBD1 covers 8 bases. The CDR3 contains 17 residues. With 6 bases clipped from V and 5 bases from J, the junction kept 17 bases outside the gene matches. Germline V CDR1 and CDR2: KGHSH, LQKENI. Written as DNA, the CDR3 is TGTGCCAGCTCCGAGTCGGGGCTAACAGGGGGACGTACTGAAGCTTTCTTT. Its protein is CASSESGLTGGRTEAFF.

This rearrangement joins TRBV7-3 to TRBJ1-5, with no clear D. Germline V CDR1 and CDR2: SGHTA, FQGTGA. Trimming stripped 1 base from V and 4 bases from J, with 5 bases between. This CDR3 has 13 amino acids. The CDR3 nucleotides are TGTGCCAGCAGCTTAAAAGATAATCAGCCCCAGCATTTT. Its protein is CASSLKDNQPQHF. Together with reference TRBV7-3 and TRBJ1-5, the CDR3 gives the full variable domain: GAGVSQTPSNKVTEKGKYVELRCDPISGHTALYWYRQSLGQGPEFLIYFQGTGAADDSGLPNDRFFAVRPEGSVSTLKIQRTERGDSAVYLCASSLKDNQPQHFGDGTRLSIL.

The chain links TRBV9 to TRBJ1-1; possibly TRBD1 for D (5 bases). Germline CDR1 SGDLS, CDR2 YYNGEE. This CDR3 is built from 13 residues. Trimming pared 0 bases from V and 5 bases from J, leaving 8 bases between. The CDR3 DNA follows: TGTGCCAGCAGCGTAGAGGGGATGACTGAAGCTTTCTTT. It specifies CASSVEGMTEAFF.

This chain joins TRBV20-1 and TRBJ1-2, with D tentatively TRBD1 (5 bases). The ends were cut back, 6 bases at V and 8 bases at J, with 10 bases in the middle. Looked up from germline, CDR1 is DFQATT and CDR2 is SNEGSKA (reference sequence). The CDR3 runs to 10 residues. CDR3 region: CSADKSGYTF. In DNA, the CDR3 is TGCAGTGCGGACAAGAGCGGCTACACCTTC.

This chain links TRBV4-1 with TRBJ2-6; TRBD1 matches at 9 bases. The CDR3 covers 18 residues. Germline trimming cut 3 bases from V and 4 bases from J; bases unmatched to any gene: 10. Germline CDR1 reads MGHRA; CDR2 reads YSYEKL. CDR3 sequence (DNA): TGCGCCAGCAGCCACAGGGACAGGGCCTCCTCGGGGGCCAACGTCCTGACTTTC. Translating gives CASSHRDRASSGANVLTF.